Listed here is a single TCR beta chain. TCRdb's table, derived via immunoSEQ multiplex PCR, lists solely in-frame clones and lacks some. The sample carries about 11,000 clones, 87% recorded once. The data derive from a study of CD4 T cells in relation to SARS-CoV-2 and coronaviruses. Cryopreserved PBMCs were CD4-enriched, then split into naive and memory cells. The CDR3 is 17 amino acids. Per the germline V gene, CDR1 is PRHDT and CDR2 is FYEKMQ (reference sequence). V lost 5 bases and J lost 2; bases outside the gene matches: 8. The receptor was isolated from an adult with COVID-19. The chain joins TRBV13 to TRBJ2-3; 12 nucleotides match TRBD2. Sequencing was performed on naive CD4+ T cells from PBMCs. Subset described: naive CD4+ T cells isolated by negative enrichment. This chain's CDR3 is CASSTRLAGDITDTQYF. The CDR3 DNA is TGTGCCAGCAGCACCCGACTAGCGGGGGACATCACAGATACGCAGTATTTT.